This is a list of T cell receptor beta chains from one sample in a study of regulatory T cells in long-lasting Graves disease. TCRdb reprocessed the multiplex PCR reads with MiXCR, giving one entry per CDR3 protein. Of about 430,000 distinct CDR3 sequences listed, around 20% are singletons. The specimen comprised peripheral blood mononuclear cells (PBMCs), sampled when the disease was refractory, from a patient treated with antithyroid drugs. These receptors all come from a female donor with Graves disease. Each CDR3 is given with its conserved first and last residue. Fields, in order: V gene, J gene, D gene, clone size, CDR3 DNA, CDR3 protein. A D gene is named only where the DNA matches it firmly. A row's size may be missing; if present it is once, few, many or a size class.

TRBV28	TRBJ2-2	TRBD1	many	TGTGCCAGCAGTTTGGGACAGGGAATCGCGAACACCGGGGAGCTGTTTTTT	CASSLGQGIANTGELFF
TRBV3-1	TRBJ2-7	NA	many	TGTGCCAGCAGCCAAGGTAACCACGAGCAGTACTTC	CASSQGNHEQYF
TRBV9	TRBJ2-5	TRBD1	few	TGTGCCAGCAGCTTTCGGGACAGTGAAGAGACCCAGTACTTC	CASSFRDSEETQYF
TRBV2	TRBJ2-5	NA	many	TGTGCCAGCAGTGAAGTGGGTAGTAAAGAGACCCAGTACTTC	CASSEVGSKETQYF
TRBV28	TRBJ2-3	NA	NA	TGTGCCAGCAGTTCGTTCTCGACAGGTTTCACAGATACGCAGTATTTT	CASSSFSTGFTDTQYF
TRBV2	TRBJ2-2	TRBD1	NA	TGTGCCAGCAGACAGGGGGGCGACACCGGGGAGCTGTTTTTT	CASRQGGDTGELFF
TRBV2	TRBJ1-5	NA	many	TGTGCCAGCGAGAGGGATAATAGCAATCAGCCCCAGCATTTT	CASERDNSNQPQHF
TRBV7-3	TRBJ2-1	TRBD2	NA	TGTGCCAGCAGCTTACTCGGACTAGCAACTGAGCAGTTCTTC	CASSLLGLATEQFF
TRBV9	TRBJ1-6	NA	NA	TGTGCCAGCAGCGTAGGTCCAGCAACCAATTCACCCCTCCACTTT	CASSVGPATNSPLHF
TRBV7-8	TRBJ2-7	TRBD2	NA	TGTGCCAGCAGCTCTGGGACTAGCGGGAGGCAGAGCTCCTACGAGCAGTACTTC	CASSSGTSGRQSSYEQYF
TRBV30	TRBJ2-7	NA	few	TGTGCCTGGAGTGTACGGACGCAGCAGTACTTC	CAWSVRTQQYF
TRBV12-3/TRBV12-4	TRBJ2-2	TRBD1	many	TGTGCCAGCAGTGCCTACGGGACAGGGAACACCGGGGAGCTGTTTTTT	CASSAYGTGNTGELFF
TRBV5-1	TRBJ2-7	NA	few	TGCGCCAGCAGCTGGGACGGTTACGAGCAGTACTTC	CASSWDGYEQYF
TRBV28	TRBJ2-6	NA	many	TGTGCCAGCACACAAGTCTTCGGGGCCAACGTCCTGACTTTC	CASTQVFGANVLTF
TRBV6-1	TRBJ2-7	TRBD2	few	TGTGCCAGCAGTCCCGCCGGGACTAGCGGTACCTACGAGCAGTACTTC	CASSPAGTSGTYEQYF
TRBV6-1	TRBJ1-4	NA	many	TGTGCCAGCAGTGAAGTCCGTACAGGATCTCAGGCGCATGAAAAACTGTTTTTT	CASSEVRTGSQAHEKLFF
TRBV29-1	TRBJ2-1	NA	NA	TGCAGCTCCACCTATCCTGACCGCTCCTACAATGAGCAGTTCTTC	CSSTYPDRSYNEQFF
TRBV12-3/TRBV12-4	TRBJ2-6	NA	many	TGTGCCAGCAGCCTATCGTTCGGGGCCAACGTCCTGACTTTC	CASSLSFGANVLTF
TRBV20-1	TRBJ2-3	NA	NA	TGCAGTGCTAAGGACCACACAGATACGCAGTATTTT	CSAKDHTDTQYF
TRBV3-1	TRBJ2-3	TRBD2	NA	TGTGCCAGCAGCCAAGACCCGACTAGCGGACTCACAGATACGCAGTATTTT	CASSQDPTSGLTDTQYF
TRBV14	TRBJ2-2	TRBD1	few	TGTGCCAGCAGCCAAGAGGACAGGGGAAGAAACACCGGGGAGCTGTTTTTT	CASSQEDRGRNTGELFF
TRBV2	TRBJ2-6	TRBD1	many	TGTGCCAGCAGTCCAGGGGGAACTGGGGCCAACGTCCTGACTTTC	CASSPGGTGANVLTF
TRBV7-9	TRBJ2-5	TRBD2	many	TGTGCCAGCAGCTTCAGCGGGAGGCAAGAGACCCAGTACTTC	CASSFSGRQETQYF
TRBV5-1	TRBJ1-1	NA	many	TGCGCCAGCAGCGTGTTGTACAGCGCCCGGAACACTGAAGCTTTCTTT	CASSVLYSARNTEAFF
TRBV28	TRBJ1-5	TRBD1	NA	TGTGCCAACAGCCCCCCCAGGGGGCTAGTAAATCAGCCCCAGCATTTT	CANSPPRGLVNQPQHF
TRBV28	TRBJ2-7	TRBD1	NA	TGTGCCAGCAGTCTCGGACAGGGGGAAGCCGAGCAGTACTTC	CASSLGQGEAEQYF
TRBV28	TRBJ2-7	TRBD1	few	TGTGCCAGCAGTTTAAGTGGGACAGGGGGGTTCGAGCAGTACTTC	CASSLSGTGGFEQYF